This is a list of T cell receptor beta chains from one sample in a study of shared clonotypes between healthy human individuals. This table comes from immunoSEQ multiplex PCR, and its TCRdb copy is limited to in-frame clones, with some not included. Of approximately 810,000 clones listed, around 92% are singletons. Sequencing input: naive CD8+ T cells sorted from blood. Source of these receptors: a man younger than 40 in good health. The CDR3 runs from the conserved cysteine through the conserved F or W. A D gene is named only where the DNA matches it firmly. Only part of the rows carry a size: once, few, many, or a class if the clone is expanded.

CDR3: CASSQGLANTGELFF
DNA: TGTGCCAGCAGCCAAGGACTAGCGAACACCGGGGAGCTGTTTTTT
V: TRBV11-2
D: TRBD2
size: .
J: TRBJ2-2

CDR3: CASSFLPGDRGPDEQFF
DNA: TGTGCCAGCAGTTTCCTGCCGGGGGACAGGGGGCCTGATGAGCAGTTCTTC
V: TRBV28
D: TRBD1
size: once
J: TRBJ2-1

CDR3: CATSPEGGGEKLFF
DNA: TGTGCCACCAGTCCGGAAGGGGGAGGGGAAAAACTGTTTTTT
V: TRBV15
D: .
size: .
J: TRBJ1-4

CDR3: CASSLRESTGELFF
DNA: TGTGCCAGCAGCTTGCGGGAGTCCACCGGGGAGCTGTTTTTT
V: TRBV7-9
D: TRBD2
size: .
J: TRBJ2-2

CDR3: CASSARDRVYEQYF
DNA: TGTGCCAGCAGCGCCCGGGACAGAGTCTACGAGCAGTACTTC
V: TRBV7-6
D: TRBD1
size: .
J: TRBJ2-7

CDR3: CASSSSTGTSYEQYF
DNA: .
V: TRBV6-5
D: .
size: .
J: TRBJ2-7

CDR3: CASSARETAGEQYF
DNA: TGTGCCAGCAGTGCCCGGGAGACGGCGGGCGAGCAGTACTTC
V: TRBV6-1
D: .
size: .
J: TRBJ2-7

CDR3: CASSSERDADTQYF
DNA: TGTGCCAGCAGCTCCGAGCGGGATGCAGATACGCAGTATTTT
V: TRBV11-3
D: TRBD2
size: .
J: TRBJ2-3

CDR3: CASSEGGQGNWYEQYF
DNA: TGCGCCAGCAGCGAGGGGGGACAGGGGAATTGGTACGAGCAGTACTTC
V: TRBV10-2
D: TRBD1
size: .
J: TRBJ2-7

CDR3: CASSRSSGVNYGYTF
DNA: TGTGCCAGCAGCAGATCATCAGGGGTTAACTATGGCTACACCTTC
V: TRBV11-2
D: .
size: .
J: TRBJ1-2

CDR3: CASSLEPGSDFFDEQYF
DNA: TGTGCCAGCAGCTTGGAACCAGGGTCCGACTTTTTCGACGAGCAGTACTTC
V: TRBV5-6
D: .
size: .
J: TRBJ2-7

CDR3: CASRGNQPQHF
DNA: TGTGCCAGCCGGGGGAATCAGCCCCAGCATTTT
V: TRBV5-8
D: .
size: few
J: TRBJ1-5

CDR3: CASSPPGGGYEQYF
DNA: TGTGCCAGCAGCCCGCCGGGAGGAGGATACGAGCAGTACTTC
V: TRBV9
D: TRBD2
size: .
J: TRBJ2-7

CDR3: CASSFRGGDSGLEEQYF
DNA: TGTGCCAGCAGCTTCAGAGGTGGAGATAGCGGGTTGGAAGAGCAGTACTTC
V: TRBV11-2
D: TRBD2
size: .
J: TRBJ2-7

CDR3: CASSLGSDTGELFF
DNA: TGTGCCAGCAGCTTAGGCAGCGACACCGGGGAGCTGTTTTTT
V: TRBV7-6
D: .
size: .
J: TRBJ2-2

CDR3: CASSFPFTSGASTDTQYF
DNA: TGTGCCAGCAGTTTCCCCTTTACTAGCGGGGCTAGCACAGATACGCAGTATTTT
V: TRBV28
D: TRBD2
size: .
J: TRBJ2-3

CDR3: CASSVPGASVDYEQYF
DNA: TGTGCCAGCAGCGTACCCGGCGCTAGCGTCGATTACGAGCAGTACTTC
V: TRBV5-4
D: .
size: .
J: TRBJ2-7

CDR3: CASRDTRSEAFF
DNA: TGTGCCAGCAGGGACACCAGGTCTGAAGCTTTCTTT
V: TRBV5-5
D: .
size: .
J: TRBJ1-1

CDR3: CASSRDRESGSFSYEQYF
DNA: TGTGCCAGCAGCCGGGACAGGGAAAGCGGGAGCTTCTCCTACGAGCAGTACTTC
V: TRBV5-6
D: .
size: .
J: TRBJ2-7

CDR3: CASSSGLAGDTQYF
DNA: TGTGCCAGCAGTTCCGGACTAGCGGGAGATACGCAGTATTTT
V: TRBV7-2
D: TRBD2
size: once
J: TRBJ2-3

CDR3: CASSEYRVANTGELFF
DNA: TGTGCCAGCAGTGAATACCGGGTGGCGAACACCGGGGAGCTGTTTTTT
V: TRBV6-1
D: .
size: .
J: TRBJ2-2

CDR3: CASGLAGDTDTQYF
DNA: TGCGCCAGCGGACTAGCGGGAGATACAGATACGCAGTATTTT
V: TRBV10-2
D: TRBD2
size: .
J: TRBJ2-3

CDR3: CASSLGGRSGANVLTF
DNA: TGTGCCAGCAGCTTAGGCGGCCGCTCTGGGGCCAACGTCCTGACTTTC
V: TRBV13
D: .
size: once
J: TRBJ2-6

CDR3: CASSPGQGTGELFF
DNA: TGTGCCAGCAGCCCGGGACAGGGGACCGGGGAGCTGTTTTTT
V: TRBV7-9
D: TRBD1
size: few
J: TRBJ2-2

CDR3: CASKMGVWETQYF
DNA: TGTGCCAGCAAAATGGGCGTCTGGGAGACCCAGTACTTC
V: TRBV6-5
D: .
size: .
J: TRBJ2-5

CDR3: CASSLAGSGHSEQFF
DNA: TGTGCCAGCAGCTTAGCGGGGTCGGGTCATAGTGAGCAGTTCTTC
V: TRBV7-9
D: .
size: .
J: TRBJ2-1

CDR3: CRVMDSIYGYTF
DNA: TGCAGGGTTATGGACAGCATCTATGGCTACACCTTC
V: TRBV29-1
D: .
size: .
J: TRBJ1-2

CDR3: CASSEQQGWMADTQYF
DNA: TGCGCCAGCAGTGAACAACAGGGGTGGATGGCAGATACGCAGTATTTT
V: TRBV10-2
D: TRBD1
size: .
J: TRBJ2-3

CDR3: CASSMVAGTYGYTF
DNA: TGTGCCAGTAGTATGGTCGCAGGAACCTATGGCTACACCTTC
V: TRBV19
D: .
size: .
J: TRBJ1-2

CDR3: CASSEEGRGGLNQPQHF
DNA: TGTGCCAGCAGTGAAGAAGGGAGAGGGGGCCTCAATCAGCCCCAGCATTTT
V: TRBV6-1
D: TRBD1
size: .
J: TRBJ1-5

CDR3: CAWSGSYNEQFF
DNA: TGTGCCTGGAGTGGGAGCTACAATGAGCAGTTCTTC
V: TRBV30
D: .
size: .
J: TRBJ2-1

CDR3: CASSLYSGIFSYNEQFF
DNA: TGTGCCAGCAGCTTGTATAGCGGGATATTCTCCTACAATGAGCAGTTCTTC
V: TRBV5-5
D: TRBD2
size: .
J: TRBJ2-1

CDR3: CASSATGTARQETQYF
DNA: TGTGCCAGCAGCGCCACCGGGACAGCGCGCCAAGAGACCCAGTACTTC
V: TRBV7-9
D: TRBD1
size: .
J: TRBJ2-5

CDR3: CASSQGAGTDLYNEQFF
DNA: TGTGCCAGCAGCCAAGGGGCTGGGACGGATCTTTACAATGAGCAGTTCTTC
V: TRBV14
D: .
size: .
J: TRBJ2-1

CDR3: CASSQGQGPDEQYF
DNA: TGCGCCAGCAGCCAAGGACAGGGGCCGGACGAGCAGTACTTC
V: TRBV4-1
D: TRBD1
size: .
J: TRBJ2-7

CDR3: CASGDRDRAIREQYF
DNA: TGTGCCAGCGGAGACCGGGACCGCGCAATTCGCGAGCAGTACTTC
V: TRBV6-1
D: .
size: .
J: TRBJ2-7

CDR3: CASSAWNQPQHF
DNA: TGTGCCAGCAGCGCTTGGAATCAGCCCCAGCATTTT
V: TRBV5-6
D: .
size: .
J: TRBJ1-5

CDR3: CASSWGLVNEQFF
DNA: TGTGCCAGTAGTTGGGGACTAGTCAATGAGCAGTTCTTC
V: TRBV19
D: TRBD2
size: .
J: TRBJ2-1

CDR3: CASSYRHDEQFF
DNA: TGTGCCAGCAGTTATCGGCATGATGAGCAGTTCTTC
V: TRBV27
D: .
size: .
J: TRBJ2-1

CDR3: CASSREGGFTPGDTEAFF
DNA: TGTGCCAGCAGCAGAGAAGGAGGTTTCACACCGGGCGACACTGAAGCTTTCTTT
V: TRBV7-3
D: .
size: .
J: TRBJ1-1

CDR3: CASSLEWGGYGYTF
DNA: TGTGCCAGCAGCTTAGAGTGGGGTGGCTATGGCTACACCTTC
V: TRBV7-2
D: .
size: once
J: TRBJ1-2

CDR3: CAWSQASGHYEQYF
DNA: TGTGCCTGGAGTCAGGCTAGCGGGCACTACGAGCAGTACTTC
V: TRBV30
D: TRBD2
size: .
J: TRBJ2-7

CDR3: CASSPGTLNTEAFF
DNA: TGTGCCAGCAGCCCCGGCACTTTGAACACTGAAGCTTTCTTT
V: TRBV7-8
D: .
size: .
J: TRBJ1-1

CDR3: CASSEGTPRGGYGYTF
DNA: TGTGCCAGCAGTGAGGGGACCCCTCGCGGGGGCTATGGCTACACCTTC
V: TRBV25-1
D: .
size: once
J: TRBJ1-2

CDR3: CASSEQAGLALNEQFF
DNA: TGTGCCAGCAGTGAACAAGCGGGACTAGCGCTCAATGAGCAGTTCTTC
V: TRBV2
D: TRBD2
size: .
J: TRBJ2-1

CDR3: CASGGAGYNEQFF
DNA: TGTGCCAGCGGAGGAGCGGGATACAATGAGCAGTTCTTC
V: TRBV27
D: TRBD2
size: .
J: TRBJ2-1

CDR3: CASSQVTSGPYEQYF
DNA: TGCGCCAGCAGCCAGGTGACTAGCGGGCCCTACGAGCAGTACTTC
V: TRBV4-1
D: TRBD2
size: .
J: TRBJ2-7

CDR3: CASSLGRVEETQYF
DNA: TGTGCCAGCAGCTTAGGCAGGGTGGAAGAGACCCAGTACTTC
V: TRBV11-2
D: .
size: .
J: TRBJ2-5

CDR3: CSVNRPTSGSHIPDTQYF
DNA: TGCAGCGTCAATCGACCCACTAGCGGGAGTCATATCCCAGATACGCAGTATTTT
V: TRBV29-1
D: TRBD2
size: .
J: TRBJ2-3

CDR3: CASSEGARYEQYF
DNA: TGCGCCAGCAGTGAGGGGGCCCGCTACGAGCAGTACTTC
V: TRBV10-2
D: .
size: .
J: TRBJ2-7

CDR3: CATSEMGSGRNNEQFF
DNA: TGTGCCACCAGCGAGATGGGTAGCGGGAGGAACAATGAGCAGTTCTTC
V: TRBV15
D: TRBD2
size: .
J: TRBJ2-1

CDR3: CASSDSHSDRRRNTEAFF
DNA: TGCGCCAGCAGTGACTCTCATTCGGACCGACGGAGGAACACTGAAGCTTTCTTT
V: TRBV10-1
D: .
size: .
J: TRBJ1-1

CDR3: CASKTNTGELFF
DNA: TGTGCCAGCAAAACGAACACCGGGGAGCTGTTTTTT
V: TRBV27
D: .
size: few
J: TRBJ2-2

CDR3: CASSQRPGGLRDTQYF
DNA: TGCGCCAGCAGCCAACGCCCGGGAGGGTTACGCGATACGCAGTATTTT
V: TRBV4-3
D: TRBD2
size: .
J: TRBJ2-3

CDR3: CASSLGQLNYEQYF
DNA: TGCGCCAGCAGCTTGGGACAGCTAAACTACGAGCAGTACTTC
V: TRBV5-1
D: .
size: .
J: TRBJ2-7

CDR3: CASSLGDGQETQYF
DNA: TGTGCCAGCAGTTTAGGGGACGGCCAAGAGACCCAGTACTTC
V: TRBV28
D: .
size: once
J: TRBJ2-5

CDR3: CASSPDVTWPGRTEAFF
DNA: TGTGCCAGCTCACCTGATGTTACCTGGCCGGGCCGAACTGAAGCTTTCTTT
V: TRBV18
D: .
size: .
J: TRBJ1-1